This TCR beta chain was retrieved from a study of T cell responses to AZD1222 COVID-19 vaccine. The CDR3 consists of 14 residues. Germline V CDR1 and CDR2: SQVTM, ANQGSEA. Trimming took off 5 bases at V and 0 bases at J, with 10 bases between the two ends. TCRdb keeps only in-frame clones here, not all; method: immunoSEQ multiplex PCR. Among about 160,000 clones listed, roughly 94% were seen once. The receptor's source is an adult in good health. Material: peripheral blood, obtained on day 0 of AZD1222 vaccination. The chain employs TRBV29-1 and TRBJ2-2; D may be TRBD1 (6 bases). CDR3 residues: CSVSRGTNTGELFF. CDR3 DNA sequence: TGCAGCGTTTCCAGGGGAACGAACACCGGGGAGCTGTTTTTT.